This T cell receptor (beta chain) was identified during a study of T-cell reconstitution after alpha-beta-depleted transplantation in children. Regarding the study as a whole: It was reported that alpha-beta T cells came from several hundred expanded graft clones (about two months after transplant).

Remarks on this clonotype: The antigen remains undetermined.

From germline, CDR1 is LNHDA and CDR2 SQIVND (reference sequence). CDR3 length equals 15 residues. With V trimmed by 3 bases and J by 9 bases, 8 bases remained unmatched. TCRbeta library construction was performed incorporating unique molecular identifiers. MiXCR, run by TCRdb on the PCR reads, gives a single entry per CDR3 protein. The profile shows roughly 310,000 distinct CDR3 sequences, 20% to 30% of them singletons. Material: PBMCs, mostly from graft donor cells, obtained 180 days after TCRalphabeta/CD19-depleted stem cell transplant. The origin of this receptor is a male patient between 5 and 17 years old who had a stem cell transplant for acute lymphoblastic leukemia, so the T cells may come from the graft donor. This sequence joins TRBV19 and TRBJ2-1; 10 bases line up with TRBD2. This chain's CDR3 is CASSIFGTSVGEQFF. For the CDR3, the DNA is TGTGCCAGTAGTATCTTCGGGACTAGCGTTGGTGAGCAGTTCTTC.